This passage covers 5 T cell receptor beta chains from one sample sequenced in a study of blood T cell repertoires in COVID-19. The table came from immunoSEQ multiplex PCR; TCRdb's copy has only in-frame clones and leaves some out. The table has fewer than 200,000 clones, roughly four fifths seen once. Sequencing input: peripheral blood. These receptors all stem from a woman in her seventies with COVID-19, enrolled during active disease.

This chain links TRBV28 with TRBJ2-3; 8 bases map to TRBD2. J lost 6 bases, V lost 5 bases, and 7 bases had no gene match. The CDR3 is 14 amino acids. The germline V gene has CDR1 MDHEN and CDR2 SYDVKM. CDR3 sequence: CASSTSGGFDTQYF. For the CDR3, the DNA is TGTGCCAGCAGTACTAGCGGTGGGTTCGATACGCAGTATTTT.

This clone was detected only a few times. V and J are TRBV30 and TRBJ2-4, with TRBD2 matching 7 bases. Trimming cost V 3 bases and J 0 bases; bases outside gene matches: 5. Germline CDR1 GTSNPN, CDR2 SVGIG (reference sequence). The CDR3 spans 15 residues. The CDR3 region is CAWSAGDGAKNIQYF. CDR3 DNA: TGTGCCTGGAGCGCGGGAGATGGAGCCAAAAACATTCAGTACTTC.

Worth noting for this clone: The sample carries other DNA sequences with the same CDR3. This chain connects TRBV2 to TRBJ2-7, with D unresolved. The V gene lost 6 bases and the J gene lost 2 bases, with 5 bases spanning the gap. Germline CDR1 and CDR2: SNHLY and FYNNEI. The CDR3 extends over 11 amino acids. CDR3 loop: CASSVTYEQYF. For the CDR3, the DNA is TGTGCCAGCAGCGTTACCTACGAGCAGTACTTC.

This clone was counted only a few times. This chain connects TRBV7-9 to TRBJ1-2; TRBD1 is a possible D gene (6 bases). The CDR3 runs 13 residues. The V gene lost 1 base and the J gene lost 7 bases, with 10 bases spanning the gap. Per the germline V gene, CDR1 is SEHNR and CDR2 is FQNEAQ (reference sequence). The CDR3 spells CASSLGQAAGYTF. As DNA, the CDR3 is TGTGCCAGCAGCTTAGGACAGGCCGCTGGCTACACCTTC.

The chain joins TRBV10-3 to TRBJ2-7; 7 bases fit TRBD1. CDR1 is ENHRY, CDR2 SYGVKD, per germline. J gave up 1 base and V 2 bases, and 14 bases lay outside the gene matches. CDR3 length: 18 residues. CDR3 DNA: TGTGCCATCAGTGAGCTTGACAGGGTTACTACGAGTTCCTACGAGCAGTACTTC. It codes for CAISELDRVTTSSYEQYF.